These 12 T cell receptor beta chains share one sample of origin, sequenced in a study of cytomegalovirus exposure and HLA in healthy donors. The PCR employed 60 Vbeta primers together with 13 Jbeta primers. Here immunoSEQ multiplex PCR was the method, and the copy in TCRdb shows in-frame clones only, minus some. The sample includes about 120,000 clones, approximately 8.6% of them seen just once. Material for sequencing was PBMCs. These TCRs come from a woman aged 40 to 49 in good health and CMV-seropositive.

The V gene is TRBV9, the J gene TRBJ1-3; no definite D call. This CDR3 contains 13 residues. V dropped 0 bases and J dropped 6 bases, with 7 bases sitting between them. Germline CDR1 and CDR2: SGDLS and YYNGEE. The CDR3 sequence is CASSVGTSNTIYF. The CDR3 DNA sequence: TGTGCCAGCAGCGTAGGCACTTCAAACACCATATATTTT. Full variable domain (rest looked up from reference TRBV9 and TRBJ1-3): DSGVTQTPKHLITATGQRVTLRCSPRSGDLSVYWYQQSLDQGLQFLIQYYNGEERAKGNILERFSAQQFPDLHSELNLSSLELGDSALYFCASSVGTSNTIYFGEGSWLTVV.

J is TRBJ2-5 and V is TRBV5-1; 7 bases are shared with TRBD1. The germline gives CDR1 SGHRS, CDR2 YFSETQ. Trimming cost V 4 bases and J 1 base; bases outside gene matches: 4. This CDR3 is built from 14 residues. The CDR3 loop reads CASSPGQPQETQYF. The CDR3 DNA reads TGCGCCAGCAGCCCGGGACAGCCCCAAGAGACCCAGTACTTC.

The chain links TRBV19 to TRBJ1-5, with TRBD1 matching over 7 bases. Germline V gene lookup returns CDR1 LNHDA and CDR2 SQIVND (reference sequence). The CDR3 is 17 amino acids. Germline trimming cut 8 bases from V and 6 bases from J; bases unmatched to any gene: 19. The CDR3 here is CASLSPNRGEKGQPQHF. The DNA for the CDR3 is TGTGCCAGTCTTTCCCCGAACAGGGGAGAGAAGGGTCAGCCCCAGCATTTT. Together with reference TRBV19 and TRBJ1-5, the CDR3 gives the full variable domain: DGGITQSPKYLFRKEGQNVTLSCEQNLNHDAMYWYRQDPGQGLRLIYYSQIVNDFQKGDIAEGYSVSREKKESFPLTVTSAQKNPTAFYLCASLSPNRGEKGQPQHFGDGTRLSIL.

This clone was observed a few times. This chain uses TRBV6-5 with TRBJ1-1; 8 bases are shared with TRBD1. Losses at the gene ends were 6 bases for V and 10 bases for J; bases not matched to a gene: 7. The CDR3 is 12 amino acids. Germline V gene data show CDR1 as MNHEY and CDR2 as SVGAGI. Written as DNA, the CDR3 is TGTGCCAGCAGCCGACAGGGGAGCGGAGCTTTCTTT. It specifies CASSRQGSGAFF.

There are a few counts of this clone. The chain employs TRBV28 and TRBJ1-5; D gene ambiguous. The CDR3 extends over 15 amino acids. V was pared by 6 bases and J by 3 bases, with 15 bases between. CDR1 and CDR2 (germline): MDHEN, SYDVKM. CDR3 residues: CASRVRLLNNQPQHF. CDR3 DNA: TGTGCCAGCAGAGTTAGACTTCTGAACAATCAGCCCCAGCATTTT.

This chain connects TRBV13 to TRBJ1-6; the D is unclear. The V gene lost 0 bases and the J gene lost 4 bases, with 19 bases spanning the gap. The CDR3 extends over 19 amino acids. The V gene's germline CDR1 is PRHDT and CDR2 FYEKMQ (reference sequence). DNA for the CDR3: TGTGCCAGCAGCTTAGGCATCCCCGATAACCGAGGGTATAATTCACCCCTCCACTTT. As protein: CASSLGIPDNRGYNSPLHF.

V gene TRBV5-4 combines with J gene TRBJ1-2; D possibly corresponds to TRBD1 (6 bases). The V end lost 2 bases, the J end lost 5 bases, and 13 bases lay between the germline ends. Germline CDR1 SGHNT, CDR2 YYREEE (reference sequence). CDR3 length: 14 residues. The CDR3 sequence: CASSLYGQGYGYTF. In nucleotides, the CDR3 is TGTGCCAGCAGCTTATATGGGCAGGGGTATGGCTACACCTTC.

This chain uses TRBV6-4 with TRBJ2-1; a possible D gene is TRBD1 (6 bases). Looked up from germline, CDR1 is MRHNA and CDR2 is SNTAGT. The CDR3 contains 15 residues. The germline V and J ends were trimmed by 4 bases and 0 bases, with 10 bases remaining between them. The CDR3, as DNA: TGTGCCAGCAGTGGGGAAGGGGGCTCCTACAATGAGCAGTTCTTC. Residues: CASSGEGGSYNEQFF.

This clone has only a few counts. The V gene is TRBV7-8, the J gene TRBJ1-5, with 10 bases fitting TRBD1. This CDR3 region has 16 residues. In germline, CDR1 is SGHVS, CDR2 FQNEAQ. J was trimmed by 3 bases and V by 6 bases; bases with no gene match: 8. CDR3 in DNA: TGTGCCAGCAGTGACCCCGGGACAGGGGCCAATCAGCCCCAGCATTTT. This sequence encodes CASSDPGTGANQPQHF.

Comment on this clone: Other nucleotide sequences in the sample specify the same CDR3. The V and J genes are TRBV7-6 and TRBJ1-1, with D unclear. CDR3 size: 13 residues. Deletions cut 5 bases from V and 2 bases from J, with 9 bases between. Looked up from germline, CDR1 is SGHVS and CDR2 is FNYEAQ. The CDR3, as DNA: TGTGCCAGCAGCCCCCGAGTAAACACTGAAGCTTTCTTT. It codes for CASSPRVNTEAFF.

The CDR3 loop reads CASSFQSGGQETQYF. The CDR3 DNA sequence: TGCGCCAGCAGCTTTCAGAGCGGGGGACAAGAGACCCAGTACTTC. The rearrangement joins TRBV5-1 to TRBJ2-5; 8 bases are shared with TRBD2. Germline V gene sequence: CDR1 SGHRS, CDR2 YFSETQ. This CDR3 contains 15 residues. V lost 2 bases, J lost 2 bases, and 5 bases stayed unmatched.

For the CDR3, the DNA is TGCGCCAGCAGCCCCGGGACAGGGAATGAAAAACTGTTTTTT. It codes for CASSPGTGNEKLFF. The V call is TRBV5-1, the J call TRBJ1-4; 9 bases agree with TRBD1. Germline V CDR1 and CDR2: SGHRS, YFSETQ. The CDR3 extends over 14 amino acids. After removal of 4 bases from V and 5 bases from J, the junction contained 3 bases not matched to a gene.